The clone carrying this TCR beta chain was picked up one time. TCRdb independently ran MiXCR on the reads; one entry per CDR3 protein. The profile shows approximately 10,000 distinct CDR3 sequences, 50% to 60% of them singletons. This record comes from a study of tumor-infiltrating lymphocytes in oesophageal squamous cell carcinoma. The germline gives CDR1 MGHRA, CDR2 YSYEKL. CDR3 length: 14 amino acids. Trimming took off 2 bases at V and 4 bases at J, with 10 bases between the two ends. J is TRBJ2-3 and V is TRBV4-1, with D unclear. This receptor was taken from a female donor with esophageal squamous cell carcinoma. The sample taken for sequencing was blood. In nucleotides, the CDR3 is TGCGCCAGCAGCCAACAACTCGTCGCAGATACGCAGTATTTT. Its translation: CASSQQLVADTQYF.